This TCR beta chain was documented in a study of cytomegalovirus exposure and HLA in healthy donors. Study-level findings and limits: Per a prior analysis, the majority of TCR beta V segments were productive roughly 87% or roughly 30% of the time.

Healthy bone marrow donors formed the donor group. Remarks on this clone: The antigen remains undetermined.

The germline gives CDR1 LNHDA, CDR2 SQIVND (reference sequence). CDR3 length equals 15 residues. Trimming took off 5 bases at V and 3 bases at J, with 17 bases between the two ends. The PCR had 60 Vbeta and 13 Jbeta primers. Profiling relied on immunoSEQ multiplex PCR, and the TCRdb table lists in-frame clones only, not all of them. This table has some 150,000 clones, 60% to 85% appearing once. J is TRBJ2-7 and V is TRBV19, with D tentatively TRBD1 (6 bases). The material sequenced was PBMCs. This sequence was found in a woman in her thirties or forties in good health and CMV-seropositive. CDR3 loop: CASSAHSGTNYEQYF. CDR3 coding DNA: TGTGCCAGTAGTGCTCATTCCGGGACAAACTACGAGCAGTACTTC.